These T cell receptor beta chains were read from a single sample in a study of early T cells in non-severe SARS-CoV-2 infection. TCRdb reanalysed the 5' RACE reads using MiXCR and keeps one entry per CDR3 protein. The sample carries fewer than 60,000 distinct CDR3 sequences, around 9.1% recorded once. Sequencing input: whole blood. These receptors all stem from an adult who was a healthcare worker with PCR-confirmed SARS-CoV-2 infection or an uninfected control (not recorded which). Both conserved end residues are part of each CDR3. The order of the fields is clone size, V gene, D gene, J gene, CDR3 DNA, CDR3 protein. D genes are given only for firm matches. Not every row has a clone size; where given, it reads once, few, many or a size class.

clone size: many; V gene: TRBV27; D gene: TRBD1; J gene: TRBJ1-5; CDR3 DNA: TGTGCCAGCAGGCAGGGGGTTGGGCAGCCCCAGCATTTT; CDR3 protein: CASRQGVGQPQHF
clone size: many; V gene: TRBV11-2; D gene: TRBD1; J gene: TRBJ2-7; CDR3 DNA: TGTGCCAGCAGCACGAGGACAGGGGGCTACTACGAGCAGTACTTC; CDR3 protein: CASSTRTGGYYEQYF
clone size: many; V gene: TRBV6-1; D gene: .; J gene: TRBJ2-6; CDR3 DNA: TGTGCCAGTTCGGGGGATGGGGCCAACGTCCTGACTTTC; CDR3 protein: CASSGDGANVLTF
clone size: .; V gene: TRBV7-2; D gene: .; J gene: TRBJ1-6; CDR3 DNA: TGTGCCAGCAGCTTCCGGGACGCCTATTCACCCCTCCACTTT; CDR3 protein: CASSFRDAYSPLHF
clone size: many; V gene: TRBV19; D gene: .; J gene: TRBJ1-5; CDR3 DNA: TGTGCCAGTAGTATAGTGGCCAGGGACCCCAATCAGCCCCAGCATTTT; CDR3 protein: CASSIVARDPNQPQHF
clone size: .; V gene: TRBV9; D gene: .; J gene: TRBJ2-3; CDR3 DNA: TGTGCCAGCAGCGCTAGCACAGATACGCAGTATTTT; CDR3 protein: CASSASTDTQYF
clone size: few; V gene: TRBV27; D gene: TRBD2; J gene: TRBJ2-3; CDR3 DNA: TGTGCCAGCAGTTTAGCGGGAGCGGGATTCACAGATACGCAGTATTTT; CDR3 protein: CASSLAGAGFTDTQYF
clone size: many; V gene: TRBV30; D gene: TRBD1; J gene: TRBJ2-7; CDR3 DNA: TGTGCCTGGAGTGTCCCGGGACAGGGGCACAACGAGCAGTACTTC; CDR3 protein: CAWSVPGQGHNEQYF
clone size: many; V gene: TRBV5-1; D gene: .; J gene: TRBJ1-6; CDR3 DNA: TGCGCCAGCAAGACGGATCCCTCGGATTCACCCCTCCACTTT; CDR3 protein: CASKTDPSDSPLHF
clone size: many; V gene: TRBV5-6; D gene: TRBD1; J gene: TRBJ1-5; CDR3 DNA: TGTGCCAGCAGCCATTGGACAGGGCAGAATCAGCCCCAGCATTTT; CDR3 protein: CASSHWTGQNQPQHF
clone size: .; V gene: TRBV11-2; D gene: .; J gene: TRBJ2-7; CDR3 DNA: TGTGCCAGCAGCTTAGCTAGCGAGGCCTACGAGCAGTACTTC; CDR3 protein: CASSLASEAYEQYF
clone size: many; V gene: TRBV5-1; D gene: .; J gene: TRBJ1-1; CDR3 DNA: TGCGCCAGCAGCTTGGAAGATAGGCAGGTGAGGGGGAAGAGCACTGAAGCTTTCTTT; CDR3 protein: CASSLEDRQVRGKSTEAFF
clone size: many; V gene: TRBV5-6; D gene: TRBD2; J gene: TRBJ2-3; CDR3 DNA: TGTGCCAGCTGGGGAGCGGGGGGCTCAGATACGCAGTATTTT; CDR3 protein: CASWGAGGSDTQYF
clone size: .; V gene: TRBV18; D gene: .; J gene: TRBJ2-7; CDR3 DNA: TGTGCCAGCTCACCACGGGCGGATCCCTACGAGCAGTACTTC; CDR3 protein: CASSPRADPYEQYF
clone size: many; V gene: TRBV27; D gene: .; J gene: TRBJ2-2; CDR3 DNA: TGTGCCAGCAGTTCCCCACCACCGACCGGGGAGCTGTTTTTT; CDR3 protein: CASSSPPPTGELFF
clone size: .; V gene: TRBV5-1; D gene: TRBD2; J gene: TRBJ2-2; CDR3 DNA: TGCGCCAGCGGATCCGGGACTAGAGGGCCCGGGGAGCTGTTTTTT; CDR3 protein: CASGSGTRGPGELFF
clone size: few; V gene: TRBV29-1; D gene: .; J gene: TRBJ1-2; CDR3 DNA: TGCAGCGTCGCGGGGACCGCTAACTATGGCTACACCTTC; CDR3 protein: CSVAGTANYGYTF
clone size: many; V gene: TRBV30; D gene: .; J gene: TRBJ2-2; CDR3 DNA: TGTGCCTGCGCTAGCGCCACGAACACCGGGGAGCTGTTTTTT; CDR3 protein: CACASATNTGELFF
clone size: many; V gene: TRBV18; D gene: .; J gene: TRBJ2-1; CDR3 DNA: TGTGCCAGCTCACCATCTACCTCCTACAATGAGCAGTTCTTC; CDR3 protein: CASSPSTSYNEQFF
clone size: .; V gene: TRBV5-1; D gene: .; J gene: TRBJ1-1; CDR3 DNA: TGCGCCAGCAGCTTCGGTCCAGGGACTGAAGCTTTCTTT; CDR3 protein: CASSFGPGTEAFF
clone size: many; V gene: TRBV2; D gene: TRBD1; J gene: TRBJ1-5; CDR3 DNA: TGTGCCAGCAGACTCGACAGGGAGGGTCAGCCCCAGCATTTT; CDR3 protein: CASRLDREGQPQHF
clone size: many; V gene: TRBV7-2; D gene: .; J gene: TRBJ2-1; CDR3 DNA: TGTGCCAGCAGTCCAAGGGGCAGCCACAATGAGCAGTTCTTC; CDR3 protein: CASSPRGSHNEQFF
clone size: many; V gene: TRBV30; D gene: .; J gene: TRBJ2-6; CDR3 DNA: TGTGCCTGGGGCCAGCCTGGGGCCAACGTCCTGACTTTC; CDR3 protein: CAWGQPGANVLTF
clone size: many; V gene: TRBV2; D gene: .; J gene: TRBJ2-5; CDR3 DNA: TGTGCCAGCAGGGCCCGAAATGGGCAAGAGACCCAGTACTTC; CDR3 protein: CASRARNGQETQYF
clone size: many; V gene: TRBV6-6; D gene: .; J gene: TRBJ2-2; CDR3 DNA: TGTGCCAGCAGTTACCTGACAGAGGCGAACACCGGGGAGCTGTTTTTT; CDR3 protein: CASSYLTEANTGELFF
clone size: few; V gene: TRBV6-2/TRBV6-3; D gene: TRBD1; J gene: TRBJ2-7; CDR3 DNA: TGTGCCAGCGTTAAGGGACAGGGATCCTACGAGCAGTACTTC; CDR3 protein: CASVKGQGSYEQYF
clone size: many; V gene: TRBV7-3; D gene: .; J gene: TRBJ2-3; CDR3 DNA: TGTGCCAGCAGCTTAGGTCAAGTGGATACGCAGTATTTT; CDR3 protein: CASSLGQVDTQYF
clone size: many; V gene: TRBV20-1; D gene: .; J gene: TRBJ2-7; CDR3 DNA: TGCAGTGCTAGTGCCAGCCTGGACTGGAGGTCCTACGAGCAGTACTTC; CDR3 protein: CSASASLDWRSYEQYF
clone size: many; V gene: TRBV12-3/TRBV12-4; D gene: TRBD2; J gene: TRBJ2-3; CDR3 DNA: TGTGCCAGCAGCTCCCCATCCCTAGCGGGAGCGACAGATACGCAGTATTTT; CDR3 protein: CASSSPSLAGATDTQYF
clone size: .; V gene: TRBV20-1; D gene: TRBD2; J gene: TRBJ2-7; CDR3 DNA: TGCAGTGCTCCTTGGGGCGGGAGGCACGAGCAGTACTTC; CDR3 protein: CSAPWGGRHEQYF
clone size: .; V gene: TRBV29-1; D gene: TRBD1; J gene: TRBJ1-1; CDR3 DNA: TGCAGCGCTGGGACAGGGGGGAACACTGAAGCTTTCTTT; CDR3 protein: CSAGTGGNTEAFF
clone size: many; V gene: TRBV30; D gene: TRBD1; J gene: TRBJ2-3; CDR3 DNA: TGTGCCTGGAGTGTACAGGGGGTCACAGATACGCAGTATTTT; CDR3 protein: CAWSVQGVTDTQYF
clone size: many; V gene: TRBV20-1; D gene: TRBD2; J gene: TRBJ2-7; CDR3 DNA: TGCAGTGCCATAGCGGGAGGGATCCACGAGCAGTACTTC; CDR3 protein: CSAIAGGIHEQYF
clone size: many; V gene: TRBV7-8; D gene: .; J gene: TRBJ1-6; CDR3 DNA: TGTGCCAGCAGCTTAGGGACAGTCAATAATTCACCCCTCCACTTT; CDR3 protein: CASSLGTVNNSPLHF
clone size: few; V gene: TRBV28; D gene: .; J gene: TRBJ2-7; CDR3 DNA: TGTGCCAGCAGCAAGGGGGTAGGCGAGCAGTACTTC; CDR3 protein: CASSKGVGEQYF
clone size: few; V gene: TRBV29-1; D gene: TRBD1; J gene: TRBJ2-7; CDR3 DNA: TGCAGCGTTGAAGCAAACAGGGGAGACTACGAGCAGTACTTC; CDR3 protein: CSVEANRGDYEQYF
clone size: many; V gene: TRBV3-1; D gene: .; J gene: TRBJ1-2; CDR3 DNA: TGTGCCAGCAGCCCCTCCTATACAGGGTGGGGTGGCTACACCTTC; CDR3 protein: CASSPSYTGWGGYTF
clone size: many; V gene: TRBV18; D gene: .; J gene: TRBJ1-1; CDR3 DNA: TGTGCCAGCTCACCAAACGGACAGAACACTGAAGCTTTCTTT; CDR3 protein: CASSPNGQNTEAFF
clone size: .; V gene: TRBV5-1; D gene: TRBD1; J gene: TRBJ2-1; CDR3 DNA: TGCGCCAGCAGCTTGGAGGGACAGGGGGAGATAGATGAGCAGTTCTTC; CDR3 protein: CASSLEGQGEIDEQFF
clone size: many; V gene: TRBV11-2; D gene: TRBD2; J gene: TRBJ2-7; CDR3 DNA: TGTGCCAGCAGCTTGGGCCCAGCGGGAGCCTCCTACGAGCAGTACTTC; CDR3 protein: CASSLGPAGASYEQYF
clone size: .; V gene: TRBV29-1; D gene: .; J gene: TRBJ1-1; CDR3 DNA: TGCAGCGCCCGTCCCGGGTCGAACACTGAAGCTTTCTTT; CDR3 protein: CSARPGSNTEAFF
clone size: .; V gene: TRBV15; D gene: TRBD2; J gene: TRBJ2-1; CDR3 DNA: TGTGCCACCAGCAGAGAGCGGGGGGACAATGAGCAGTTCTTC; CDR3 protein: CATSRERGDNEQFF
clone size: many; V gene: TRBV29-1; D gene: TRBD2; J gene: TRBJ2-3; CDR3 DNA: TGCAGCGTAGCCGGGACTAGCGGGAGGGTGCCCACAGATACGCAGTATTTT; CDR3 protein: CSVAGTSGRVPTDTQYF
clone size: many; V gene: TRBV20-1; D gene: .; J gene: TRBJ2-1; CDR3 DNA: TGCAGGGCCCGGGGAAGCGACAATGAGCAGTTCTTC; CDR3 protein: CRARGSDNEQFF
clone size: .; V gene: TRBV7-3; D gene: .; J gene: TRBJ2-3; CDR3 DNA: TGTGCCAGCAGCTTAAGTAGAGATACGCAGTATTTT; CDR3 protein: CASSLSRDTQYF
clone size: many; V gene: TRBV24-1; D gene: .; J gene: TRBJ2-1; CDR3 DNA: TGTGCCACCAGTGACGCCGGGACCCCCTACAATGAGCAGTTCTTC; CDR3 protein: CATSDAGTPYNEQFF
clone size: few; V gene: TRBV20-1; D gene: TRBD1; J gene: TRBJ1-1; CDR3 DNA: TGCAGTGCTAGAGGGACGACAGGGGGCCCTGAAGCTTTCTTT; CDR3 protein: CSARGTTGGPEAFF
clone size: many; V gene: TRBV7-8; D gene: TRBD1; J gene: TRBJ2-7; CDR3 DNA: TGTGCCAGCAGCTTAGGACAGGGGGCACTCTACGAGCAGTACTTC; CDR3 protein: CASSLGQGALYEQYF